One and the same sample provided the 15 T cell receptor beta chains below, sequenced in a study of T cell responses to AZD1222 COVID-19 vaccine. Sequencing used immunoSEQ multiplex PCR; TCRdb keeps in-frame clones, though not all of them. The data show 75,000 to 95,000 clones, roughly 87% seen once. The sample in question was peripheral blood, obtained 28 days after the second AZD1222 dose. The receptors derive from an adult who received the AZD1222 COVID-19 vaccine.

The rearrangement joins TRBV18 to TRBJ1-5; TRBD1 matches at 8 bases. Germline V lookup: CDR1 KGHSH, CDR2 LQKENI. The CDR3 extends over 16 amino acids. V was pared by 3 bases and J by 1 base, with 5 bases of the junction left unmatched. DNA of the CDR3: TGTGCCAGCTCACCTGGGACAGGAGCAAGCAATCAGCCCCAGCATTTT. It specifies CASSPGTGASNQPQHF.

This chain links TRBV19 with TRBJ1-5; D may be TRBD1 (5 bases). Trimming left V 2 bases short and J 7 bases short, with 12 bases between. The germline gives CDR1 LNHDA, CDR2 SQIVND (reference sequence). The CDR3 contains 14 residues. This CDR3 reads CASSILTAGQPQHF. The CDR3 DNA follows: TGTGCCAGTAGTATATTGACAGCGGGACAGCCCCAGCATTTT. Together with reference TRBV19 and TRBJ1-5, the CDR3 gives the full variable domain: DGGITQSPKYLFRKEGQNVTLSCEQNLNHDAMYWYRQDPGQGLRLIYYSQIVNDFQKGDIAEGYSVSREKKESFPLTVTSAQKNPTAFYLCASSILTAGQPQHFGDGTRLSIL.

The J gene is TRBJ2-1, the V gene TRBV12-3 or TRBV12-4; D remains unclear. The CDR3 sequence is 12 residues long. The germline V and J ends were trimmed by 1 base and 6 bases, with 4 bases remaining between them. DNA of the CDR3: TGTGCCAGCAGTTTAGGGGGCAATGAGCAGTTCTTC. Protein: CASSLGGNEQFF.

V gene TRBV10-1 combines with J gene TRBJ2-3, with TRBD1 matching 8 bases. The germline V gene has CDR1 WNHNN and CDR2 SYGVQD (reference sequence). After removal of 3 bases from V and 6 bases from J, the junction contained 11 bases not matched to a gene. The CDR3 sequence is 16 residues long. The CDR3 here is CASSDGQGTIRDTQYF. The CDR3, as DNA: TGCGCCAGCAGTGACGGACAGGGAACCATACGCGATACGCAGTATTTT.

The chain links TRBV24-1 to TRBJ2-5; D remains ambiguous. This CDR3 comprises 12 residues. Trimming took off 1 base at V and 1 base at J, with 0 bases between the two ends. Germline V gene lookup returns CDR1 KGHDR and CDR2 SFDVKD. The chain's CDR3 is CATSDFQETQYF. The CDR3 coding sequence is TGTGCCACCAGTGATTTCCAAGAGACCCAGTACTTC.

The genes are TRBV6-5 and TRBJ1-1; no definite D call. The CDR3 spans 13 residues. Trimming pared 1 base from V and 4 bases from J, leaving 7 bases between. CDR1 is MNHEY and CDR2 is SVGAGI in the germline V gene. The CDR3 region has the DNA TGTGCCAGCAGTTACTATCGCAGCACTGAAGCTTTCTTT. It is translated as CASSYYRSTEAFF.

This sequence joins TRBV28 and TRBJ2-1; D unresolved. The germline V and J ends were trimmed by 1 base and 0 bases, with 10 bases remaining between them. This CDR3 has 16 residues. Germline CDR1 and CDR2: MDHEN and SYDVKM. CDR3 DNA: TGTGCCAGCAGTTTATTCAGGACCGCCTCCTACAATGAGCAGTTCTTC. Translating gives CASSLFRTASYNEQFF.

The chain uses TRBV5-1 and TRBJ1-1, with D perhaps matching TRBD1 (6 bases). In germline, CDR1 is SGHRS, CDR2 YFSETQ. The CDR3 contains 12 residues. With 4 bases removed from V and 5 bases from J, the gap between germline ends came to 9 bases. The CDR3 loop reads CASSQGGTEAFF. CDR3 DNA sequence: TGCGCCAGCAGCCAAGGGGGTACTGAAGCTTTCTTT.

This rearrangement joins TRBV2 to TRBJ1-3; D may be TRBD1 (5 bases). CDR3 length equals 13 residues. The germline V and J ends were trimmed by 7 bases and 4 bases, with 11 bases remaining between them. Germline-derived CDR1 and CDR2 are SNHLY and FYNNEI. The CDR3 nucleotides read TGTGCCAGCAACGGGCAGGGAGGAAACACCATATATTTT. Translation: CASNGQGGNTIYF.

This clone was counted once. This CDR3 is CASSPDRTAEQYV. CDR3 DNA sequence: TGTGCCAGCAGCCCAGACAGGACGGCCGAGCAGTACGTC. V usage is TRBV11-2 and J usage is TRBJ2-7; tentative D call: TRBD1 (6 bases). V dropped 5 bases and J dropped 6 bases, with 14 bases sitting between them. Per the germline V gene, CDR1 is SGHAT and CDR2 is FQNNGV. This CDR3 is 13 amino acids long.

The chain is built from TRBV9 and TRBJ1-3; D unresolved. The germline V and J ends were trimmed by 0 bases and 0 bases, with 4 bases remaining between them. The CDR3 totals 14 residues. Germline lookup yields CDR1 SGDLS and CDR2 YYNGEE. CDR3 amino acids: CASSVENSGNTIYF. In DNA, the CDR3 is TGTGCCAGCAGCGTAGAGAACTCTGGAAACACCATATATTTT. The whole variable domain, filled in from reference TRBV9 and TRBJ1-3, reads DSGVTQTPKHLITATGQRVTLRCSPRSGDLSVYWYQQSLDQGLQFLIQYYNGEERAKGNILERFSAQQFPDLHSELNLSSLELGDSALYFCASSVENSGNTIYFGEGSWLTVV.

The rearrangement joins TRBV9 to TRBJ1-1; tentatively, D is TRBD1 (5 bases). Trimming removed 4 bases at V and 4 bases at J, with 17 bases between. The CDR3 covers 15 residues. CDR1 and CDR2 (germline): SGDLS, YYNGEE. CDR3 loop: CASSSITTGGTEAFF. The CDR3 bases are TGTGCCAGCAGCTCCATAACGACGGGGGGCACTGAAGCTTTCTTT.

The rearrangement links TRBV7-8 to TRBJ2-7; D gene ambiguous. Per germline, CDR1 SGHVS and CDR2 FQNEAQ. The CDR3 is made up of 14 amino acids. The CDR3 is CAGSLGGSLYEQYV. As DNA, the CDR3 is TGTGCCGGCAGCTTAGGCGGATCCCTCTACGAGCAGTACGTC.

The chain carries TRBV27 and TRBJ1-2; D call uncertain. V lost 4 bases and J lost 0, with 9 bases in between. The length of the CDR3 is 14 residues. Germline CDR1 is MNHEY and CDR2 is SMNVEV (reference sequence). CDR3 region: CASSSDGTNYGYTF. In DNA, the CDR3 is TGTGCCAGCAGTTCGGACGGTACTAACTATGGCTACACCTTC.

The V call is TRBV28, the J call TRBJ1-5; a possible D gene is TRBD1 (5 bases). The CDR3 sequence is 14 residues long. The V gene's germline CDR1 is MDHEN and CDR2 SYDVKM. Trimming took off 4 bases at V and 3 bases at J, with 10 bases between the two ends. The CDR3, as DNA: TGTGCCAGCAGTTCCCCCGGGGCCAATCAGCCCCAGCATTTT. It translates to CASSSPGANQPQHF.